This TCR beta chain was identified in a study of tumor-infiltrating lymphocytes in oesophageal squamous cell carcinoma. Germline CDR1 and CDR2: MNHEY and SMNVEV (reference sequence). This CDR3 comprises 16 residues. This clonotype was detected many times. Compared with germline, one end of the junction differs, possibly owing to a read error. TCRdb ran MiXCR on the PCR reads and lists one entry per CDR3 protein. The sample yields 15,000 to 20,000 distinct CDR3 sequences, 50% seen once. Material: esophageal tumor tissue. The receptor was derived from a male donor with esophageal squamous cell carcinoma. V gene TRBV27 combines with J gene TRBJ2-4; possible D gene TRBD1, 5 bases. In DNA, the CDR3 is TGTGCCAGCAACGCGGCAGGGCCCACCTATAATTCACCCCTCCACTTC. Translating gives CASNAAGPTYNSPLHF.